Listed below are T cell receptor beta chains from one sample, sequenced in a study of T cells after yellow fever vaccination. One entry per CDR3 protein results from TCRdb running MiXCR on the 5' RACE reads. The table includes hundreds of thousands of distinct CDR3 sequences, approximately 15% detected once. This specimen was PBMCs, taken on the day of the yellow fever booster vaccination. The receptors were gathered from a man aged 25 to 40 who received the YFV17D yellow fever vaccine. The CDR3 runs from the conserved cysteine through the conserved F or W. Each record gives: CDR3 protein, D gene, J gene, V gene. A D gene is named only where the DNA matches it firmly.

CASSEYSQETQYF,NA,TRBJ2-5,TRBV6-1
CASSSNRVGTEAFF,NA,TRBJ1-1,TRBV9
CASSRTGQPVDYGYTF,TRBD1,TRBJ1-2,TRBV2
CASSLEASGRVEQFF,TRBD2,TRBJ2-1,TRBV5-1
CASMENTGELFF,NA,TRBJ2-2,TRBV5-1
CAWTGAYNSPLHF,NA,TRBJ1-6,TRBV30
CASTRGTNEQFF,NA,TRBJ2-1,TRBV5-1
CASSQDRVGGNEQFF,TRBD1,TRBJ2-1,TRBV12-3/TRBV12-4
CASSQDFGGSYNEQFF,NA,TRBJ2-1,TRBV4-3
CASKEALMGEQYF,NA,TRBJ2-7,TRBV2